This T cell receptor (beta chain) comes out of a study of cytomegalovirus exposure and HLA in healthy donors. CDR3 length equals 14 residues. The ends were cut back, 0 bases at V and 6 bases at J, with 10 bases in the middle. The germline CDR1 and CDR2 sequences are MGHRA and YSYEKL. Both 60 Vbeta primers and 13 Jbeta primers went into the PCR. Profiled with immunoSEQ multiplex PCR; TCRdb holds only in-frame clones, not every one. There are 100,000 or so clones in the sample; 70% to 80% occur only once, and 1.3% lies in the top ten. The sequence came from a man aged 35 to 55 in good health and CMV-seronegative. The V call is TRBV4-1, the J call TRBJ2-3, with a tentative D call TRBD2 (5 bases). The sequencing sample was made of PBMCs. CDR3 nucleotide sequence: TGCGCCAGCAGCCAAGAGGGAGAAGAGGATACGCAGTATTTT. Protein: CASSQEGEEDTQYF.